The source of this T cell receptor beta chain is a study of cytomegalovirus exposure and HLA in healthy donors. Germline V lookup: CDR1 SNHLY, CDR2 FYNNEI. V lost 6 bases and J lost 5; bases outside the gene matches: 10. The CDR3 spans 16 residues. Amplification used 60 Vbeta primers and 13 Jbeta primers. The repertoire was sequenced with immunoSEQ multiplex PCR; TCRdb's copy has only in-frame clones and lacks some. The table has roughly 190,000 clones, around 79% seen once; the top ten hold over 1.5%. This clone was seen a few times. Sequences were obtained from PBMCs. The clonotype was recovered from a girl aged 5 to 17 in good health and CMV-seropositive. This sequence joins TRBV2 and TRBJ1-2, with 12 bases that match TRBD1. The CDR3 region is CASRPGQGANGYGYTF. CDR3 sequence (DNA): TGTGCCAGCAGGCCGGGACAGGGGGCGAATGGGTATGGCTACACCTTC.